The present T cell receptor beta chain was sequenced within a study of shared clonotypes between healthy human individuals. Study-wide context: Every donor yielded three CD4 naive, three CD4 memory, two CD8 naive and one CD8 memory plate.

Authors' analysis steps: Junction-only sequences without quality scores were provided by ImmunoSEQ, so filtering was different. Repertoires were generated with immunoSEQ multiplex PCR, while TCRdb's copy carries only in-frame clones and drops some. From that table come the V and J calls and clone size; the DNA was used to work out D and trimming. The data contain 2 million to 2.5 million clones, almost 96% of them singletons. Germline CDR1 is MGHRA and CDR2 is YSYEKL. The CDR3 covers 16 residues. V was cut by 0 bases and J by 1 base, with 7 bases left in between. Study-level results: Clonotypes shared by all four donors outscored non-shared clonotypes in generation probability. Sampling used blood alone; tissue repertoires probably differ.

As concerns this clone: What it recognizes is unknown.

The TCR was taken from a man younger than 35 in good health. The chain combines TRBV4-1 with TRBJ1-6; D unresolved. Sequenced sample: naive CD4+ T cells sorted from blood. Subset indicated: CD45RA+ positively selected. DNA of the CDR3: TGCGCCAGCAGCCAAGAGATGGAGTCCTATAATTCACCCCTCCACTTT. Translated: CASSQEMESYNSPLHF.